This entry concerns a single T cell receptor (beta chain). The antigen is unknown. Libraries were prepared by immunoSEQ multiplex PCR; TCRdb keeps only in-frame clonotypes and omits some of them. In the table there are more than 35,000 clones, roughly 94% of which are singletons. The data derive from a study of T cells in tuberculosis. Whole-study context: CD1B tetramers identified T cells specific for mycobacterial lipid GMM. A South African cohort included IGRA-negative adolescents, latently infected IGRA-positive adolescents and adults with active tuberculosis.

Findings and caveats of the study: The TCR-beta difference was not significant; alpha differences partly reflected length.

V dropped 4 bases and J dropped 5; count of bases not matched to a gene: 7. This CDR3 region has 14 residues. Per germline, CDR1 LNHDA and CDR2 SQIVND (reference sequence). Indicated time point: new active TB diagnosis, blood taken before or within 7 days of starting treatment. This chain joins TRBV19 and TRBJ1-2; 7 positions agree with TRBD1. This TCR came from an adult with tuberculosis. Sequenced here: PBMCs, sampled at tuberculosis diagnosis. For the CDR3, the DNA is TGTGCCAGTAGTAATGAGGGGGCGGGATATGGCTACACCTTC. The encoded protein is CASSNEGAGYGYTF.